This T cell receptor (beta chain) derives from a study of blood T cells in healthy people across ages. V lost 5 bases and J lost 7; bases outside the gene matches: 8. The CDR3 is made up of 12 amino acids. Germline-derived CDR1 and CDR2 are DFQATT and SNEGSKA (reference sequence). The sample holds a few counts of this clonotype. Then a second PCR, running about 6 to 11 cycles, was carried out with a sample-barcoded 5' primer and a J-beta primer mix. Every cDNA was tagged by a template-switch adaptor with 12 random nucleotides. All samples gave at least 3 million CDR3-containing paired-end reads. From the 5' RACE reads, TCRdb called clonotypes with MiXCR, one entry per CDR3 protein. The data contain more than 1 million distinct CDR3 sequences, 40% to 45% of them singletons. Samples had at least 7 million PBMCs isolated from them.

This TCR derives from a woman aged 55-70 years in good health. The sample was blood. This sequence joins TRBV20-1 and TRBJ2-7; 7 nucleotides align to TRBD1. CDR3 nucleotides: TGCAGTGCTTGGGGACAGACAGGGGAGCAGTACTTC. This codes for CSAWGQTGEQYF.